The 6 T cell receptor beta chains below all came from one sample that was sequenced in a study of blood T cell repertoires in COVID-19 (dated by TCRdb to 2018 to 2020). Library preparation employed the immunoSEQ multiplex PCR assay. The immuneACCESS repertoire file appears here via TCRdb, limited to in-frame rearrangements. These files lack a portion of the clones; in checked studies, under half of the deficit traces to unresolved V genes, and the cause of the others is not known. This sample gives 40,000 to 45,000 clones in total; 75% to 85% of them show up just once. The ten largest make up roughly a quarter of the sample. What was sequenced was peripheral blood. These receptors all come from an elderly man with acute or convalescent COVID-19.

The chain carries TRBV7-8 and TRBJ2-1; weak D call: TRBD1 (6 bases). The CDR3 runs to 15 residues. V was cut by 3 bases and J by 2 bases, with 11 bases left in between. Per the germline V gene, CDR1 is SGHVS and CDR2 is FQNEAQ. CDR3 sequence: CASSFTGKPYNEQFF. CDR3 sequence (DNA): TGTGCCAGCAGCTTTACAGGGAAGCCCTACAATGAGCAGTTCTTC.

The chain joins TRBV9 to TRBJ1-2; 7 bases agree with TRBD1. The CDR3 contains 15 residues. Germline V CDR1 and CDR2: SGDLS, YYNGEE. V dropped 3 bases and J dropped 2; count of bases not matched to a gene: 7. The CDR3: CASSGRGGENYGYTF. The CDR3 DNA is TGTGCCAGCAGCGGGAGAGGGGGCGAGAACTATGGCTACACCTTC.

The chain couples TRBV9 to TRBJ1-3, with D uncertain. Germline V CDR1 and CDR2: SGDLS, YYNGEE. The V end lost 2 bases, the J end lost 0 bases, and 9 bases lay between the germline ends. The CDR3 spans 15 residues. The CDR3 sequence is CASSVGGNSGNTIYF. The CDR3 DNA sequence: TGTGCCAGCAGCGTGGGCGGGAACTCTGGAAACACCATATATTTT.

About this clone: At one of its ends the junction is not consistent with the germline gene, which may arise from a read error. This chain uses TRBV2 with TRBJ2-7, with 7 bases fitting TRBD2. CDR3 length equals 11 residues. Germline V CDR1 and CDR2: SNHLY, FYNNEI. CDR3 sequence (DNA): TGTGCCAGCAGTGAATGGGAGGGCAAGGACTTC. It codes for CASSEWEGKDF.

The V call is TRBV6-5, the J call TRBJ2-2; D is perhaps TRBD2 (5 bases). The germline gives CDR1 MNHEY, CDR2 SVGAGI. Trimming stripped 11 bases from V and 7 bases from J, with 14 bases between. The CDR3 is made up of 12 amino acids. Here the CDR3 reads CAGSDSGGELFF. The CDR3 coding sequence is TGTGCCGGCTCGGACTCTGGCGGGGAGCTGTTTTTT.

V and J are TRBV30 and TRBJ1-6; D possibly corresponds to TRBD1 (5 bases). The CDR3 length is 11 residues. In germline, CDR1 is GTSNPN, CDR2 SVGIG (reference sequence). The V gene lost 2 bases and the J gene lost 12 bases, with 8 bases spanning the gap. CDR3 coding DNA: TGTGCCTGGAGTACCAGGGTACCCCTCCACTTT. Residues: CAWSTRVPLHF.